The 5 T cell receptor beta chains in this list originate from one sample, sequenced in a study of T cell responses to AZD1222 COVID-19 vaccine. Repertoires were generated with immunoSEQ multiplex PCR, while TCRdb's copy carries only in-frame clones and drops some. The table includes 150,000 or so clones, roughly 92% detected once. The source material was peripheral blood, sampled on day 0 of AZD1222 vaccination. These TCRs come from an adult in good health.

V is TRBV11-3 and J is TRBJ1-1; D remains ambiguous. With 4 bases removed from V and 1 base from J, the gap between germline ends came to 7 bases. The CDR3 runs 13 residues. The germline CDR1 and CDR2 sequences are SGHNT and YENEEA. CDR3 sequence (DNA): TGTGCCAGCAGCTCTAGCCGGAACACTGAAGCTTTCTTT. This gives the protein CASSSSRNTEAFF.

The chain is built from TRBV7-2 and TRBJ2-2, with D tentatively TRBD2 (6 bases). V dropped 5 bases and J dropped 5 bases, with 15 bases sitting between them. Per the germline V gene, CDR1 is SGHTA and CDR2 is FQGNSA. This CDR3 contains 15 residues. The CDR3 here is CASSPGGVVTGELFF. The CDR3 coding sequence is TGTGCCAGCAGCCCCGGCGGGGTGGTTACCGGGGAGCTGTTTTTT.

V and J are TRBV28 and TRBJ1-2, with D possibly being TRBD1 (6 bases). The CDR3 is 15 residues long. Germline assignment: CDR1 MDHEN and CDR2 SYDVKM. Trimming shortened V by 4 bases and J by 3 bases, and 15 bases separated the two germline ends. DNA of the CDR3: TGTGCCAGCAGTTATTTCCCCAGGGGTCACTATGGCTACACCTTC. Encoded protein: CASSYFPRGHYGYTF.

This chain joins TRBV19 and TRBJ1-5; D gene ambiguous. The CDR3 is 15 residues long. The V end was cut by 6 bases, the J end by 0 bases, with 12 bases between. Germline V gives CDR1 LNHDA, CDR2 SQIVND (reference sequence). The CDR3 here is CASRRAVDSNQPQHF. In DNA, the CDR3 is TGTGCCAGTAGGCGGGCAGTCGATAGCAATCAGCCCCAGCATTTT.

The gene calls are TRBV19 and TRBJ2-1; D ambiguous. CDR1 is LNHDA, CDR2 SQIVND, per germline (reference sequence). V was trimmed by 4 bases and J by 3 bases, leaving 7 bases between them. This CDR3 spans 13 amino acids. The CDR3 bases are TGTGCCAGTAGTAAGGTCGGCTACAATGAGCAGTTCTTC. Translated: CASSKVGYNEQFF.